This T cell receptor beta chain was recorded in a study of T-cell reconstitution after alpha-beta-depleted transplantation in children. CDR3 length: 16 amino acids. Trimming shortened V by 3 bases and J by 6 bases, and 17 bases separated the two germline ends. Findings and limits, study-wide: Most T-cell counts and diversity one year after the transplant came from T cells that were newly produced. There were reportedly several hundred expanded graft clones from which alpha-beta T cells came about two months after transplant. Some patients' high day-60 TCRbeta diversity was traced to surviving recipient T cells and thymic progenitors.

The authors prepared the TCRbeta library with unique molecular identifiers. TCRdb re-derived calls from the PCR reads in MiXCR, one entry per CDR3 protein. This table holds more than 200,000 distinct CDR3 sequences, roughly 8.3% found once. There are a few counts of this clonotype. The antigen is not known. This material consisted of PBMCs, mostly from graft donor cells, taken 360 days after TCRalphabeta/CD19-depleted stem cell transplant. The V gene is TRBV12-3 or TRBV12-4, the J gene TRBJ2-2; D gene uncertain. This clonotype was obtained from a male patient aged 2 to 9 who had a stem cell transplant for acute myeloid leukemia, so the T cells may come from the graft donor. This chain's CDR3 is CASSFFSYDRAGELFF. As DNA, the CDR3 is TGTGCCAGCAGTTTTTTTAGTTACGATCGGGCCGGGGAGCTGTTTTTT.